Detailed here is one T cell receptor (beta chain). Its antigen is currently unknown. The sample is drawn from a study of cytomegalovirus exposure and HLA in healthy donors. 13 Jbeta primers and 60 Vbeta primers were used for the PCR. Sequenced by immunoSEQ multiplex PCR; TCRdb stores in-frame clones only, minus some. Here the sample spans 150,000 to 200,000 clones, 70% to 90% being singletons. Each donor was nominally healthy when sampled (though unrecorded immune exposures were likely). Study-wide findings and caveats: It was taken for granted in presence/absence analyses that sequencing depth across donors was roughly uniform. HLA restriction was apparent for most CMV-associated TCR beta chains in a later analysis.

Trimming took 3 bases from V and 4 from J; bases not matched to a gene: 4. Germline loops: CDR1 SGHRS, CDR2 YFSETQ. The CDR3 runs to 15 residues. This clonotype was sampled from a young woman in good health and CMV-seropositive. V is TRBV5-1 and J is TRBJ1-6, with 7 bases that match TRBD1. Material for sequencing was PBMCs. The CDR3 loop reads CASSWAGQYNSPLHF. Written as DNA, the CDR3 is TGCGCCAGCAGCTGGGCGGGACAGTATAATTCACCCCTCCACTTT. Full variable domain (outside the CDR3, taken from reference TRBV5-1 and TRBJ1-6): KAGVTQTPRYLIKTRGQQVTLSCSPISGHRSVSWYQQTPGQGLQFLFEYFSETQRNKGNFPGRFSGRQFSNSRSEMNVSTLELGDSALYLCASSWAGQYNSPLHFGNGTRLTVT.